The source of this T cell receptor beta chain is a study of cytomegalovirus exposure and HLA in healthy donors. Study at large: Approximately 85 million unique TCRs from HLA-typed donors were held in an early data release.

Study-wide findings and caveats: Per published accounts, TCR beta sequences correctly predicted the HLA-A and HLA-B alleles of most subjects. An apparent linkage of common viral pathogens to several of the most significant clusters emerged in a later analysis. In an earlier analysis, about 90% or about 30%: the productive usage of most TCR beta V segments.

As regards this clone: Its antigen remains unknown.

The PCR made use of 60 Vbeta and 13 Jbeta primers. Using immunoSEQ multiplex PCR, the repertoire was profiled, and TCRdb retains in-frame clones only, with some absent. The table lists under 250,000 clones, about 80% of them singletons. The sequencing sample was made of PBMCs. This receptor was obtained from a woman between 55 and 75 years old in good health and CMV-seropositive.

Here the CDR3 DNA reads TGTGCCAGCAGTCAAAGGACAGGGGCCCTTGAAGCTTTCTTT. Protein product: CASSQRTGALEAFF. This chain connects TRBV6-5 to TRBJ1-1; TRBD1 agrees at 9 bases. CDR1 and CDR2 (germline): MNHEY, SVGAGI. The CDR3 sequence is 14 residues long. V gave up 5 bases and J gave up 7 bases; unmatched junction bases: 8.